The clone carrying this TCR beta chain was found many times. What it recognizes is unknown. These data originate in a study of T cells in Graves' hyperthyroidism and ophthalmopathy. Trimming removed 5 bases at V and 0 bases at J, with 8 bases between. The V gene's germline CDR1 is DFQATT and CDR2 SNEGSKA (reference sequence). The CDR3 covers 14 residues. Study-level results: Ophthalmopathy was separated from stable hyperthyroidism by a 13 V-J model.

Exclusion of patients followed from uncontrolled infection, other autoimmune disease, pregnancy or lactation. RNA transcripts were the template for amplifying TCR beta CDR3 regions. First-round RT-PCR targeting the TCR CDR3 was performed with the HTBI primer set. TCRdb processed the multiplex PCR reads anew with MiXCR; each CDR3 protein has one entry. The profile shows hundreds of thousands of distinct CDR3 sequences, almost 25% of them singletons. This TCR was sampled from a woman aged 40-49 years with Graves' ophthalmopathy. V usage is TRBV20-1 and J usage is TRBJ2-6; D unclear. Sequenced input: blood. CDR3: CSASGYSGANVLTF. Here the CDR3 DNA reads TGCAGTGCTTCAGGCTACTCTGGGGCCAACGTCCTGACTTTC.